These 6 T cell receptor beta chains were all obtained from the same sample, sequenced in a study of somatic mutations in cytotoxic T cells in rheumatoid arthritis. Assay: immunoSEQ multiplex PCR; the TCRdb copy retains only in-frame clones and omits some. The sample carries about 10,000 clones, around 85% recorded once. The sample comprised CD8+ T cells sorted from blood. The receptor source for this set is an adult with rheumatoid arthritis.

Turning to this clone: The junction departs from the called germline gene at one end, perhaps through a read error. The CDR3 DNA sequence: TGCGCCAGCAGCTTGGCCGGACGGCTCTCCTTC. This sequence encodes CASSLAGRLSF. V is TRBV5-1 and J is TRBJ1-2; D unresolved. The CDR3 covers 11 residues. The V gene's germline CDR1 is SGHRS and CDR2 YFSETQ.

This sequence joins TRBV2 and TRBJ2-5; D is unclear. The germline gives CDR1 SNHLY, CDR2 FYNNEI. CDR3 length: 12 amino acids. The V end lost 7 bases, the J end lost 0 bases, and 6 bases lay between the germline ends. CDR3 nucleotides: TGTGCCAGCATTCAGGACCAAGAGACCCAGTACTTC. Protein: CASIQDQETQYF.

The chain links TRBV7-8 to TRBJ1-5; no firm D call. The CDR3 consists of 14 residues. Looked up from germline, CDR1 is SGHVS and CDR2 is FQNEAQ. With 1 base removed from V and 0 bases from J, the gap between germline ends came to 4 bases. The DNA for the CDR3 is TGTGCCAGCAGCTTAGTCGATAGCAATCAGCCCCAGCATTTT. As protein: CASSLVDSNQPQHF.

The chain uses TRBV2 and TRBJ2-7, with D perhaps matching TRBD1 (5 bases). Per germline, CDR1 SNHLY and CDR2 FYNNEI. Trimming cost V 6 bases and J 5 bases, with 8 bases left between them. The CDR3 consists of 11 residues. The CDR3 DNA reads TGTGCCAGCAGCCAGGGCAACGAGCAGTACTTC. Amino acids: CASSQGNEQYF. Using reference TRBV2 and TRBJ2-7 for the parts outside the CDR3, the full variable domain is EPEVTQTPSHQVTQMGQEVILRCVPISNHLYFYWYRQILGQKVEFLVSFYNNEISEKSEIFDDQFSVERPDGSNFTLKIRSTKLEDSAMYFCASSQGNEQYFGPGTRLTVT.

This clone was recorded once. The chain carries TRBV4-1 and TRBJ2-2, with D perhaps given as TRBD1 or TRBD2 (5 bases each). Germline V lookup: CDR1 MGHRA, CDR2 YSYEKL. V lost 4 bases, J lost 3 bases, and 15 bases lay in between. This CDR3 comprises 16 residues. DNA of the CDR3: TGCGCCAGCAGCCCACGGGACCGGGCGGACACCGGGGAGCTGTTTTTT. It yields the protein CASSPRDRADTGELFF.

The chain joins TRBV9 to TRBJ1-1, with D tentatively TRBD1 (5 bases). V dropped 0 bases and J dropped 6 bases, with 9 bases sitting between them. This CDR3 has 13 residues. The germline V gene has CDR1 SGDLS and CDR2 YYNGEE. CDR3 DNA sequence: TGTGCCAGCAGCGTAGGTCCAGGGTCTGAAGCTTTCTTT. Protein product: CASSVGPGSEAFF.